Following are 25 T cell receptor beta chains from one sample sequenced in a study of kidney transplant recipient with SARS-CoV-2 infection. MiXCR was run by TCRdb on the reads, yielding one entry per CDR3 protein. The sample carries 200,000 to 250,000 distinct CDR3 sequences, 25% to 30% recorded once. Specimen: a blood sample, collected at baseline and on day 111 from a kidney transplant recipient. The receptors shown here come from a male patient between 25 and 39 years old who had COVID-19 and was a kidney transplant recipient. Some T cells may have originated in the graft donor.

This clonotype came up a few times. The rearrangement uses TRBV10-3 and TRBJ1-1; possibly TRBD1 for D (5 bases). Germline CDR1 and CDR2: ENHRY and SYGVKD. The CDR3 totals 17 residues. V was trimmed by 0 bases and J by 1 base, leaving 15 bases between them. The DNA for the CDR3 is TGTGCCATCAGTGAGTCGTTCCAGGGTGCAGGGAACACTGAAGCTTTCTTT. Its translation is CAISESFQGAGNTEAFF.

With regard to this clonotype: A much larger clone lies a single base off, so this may be a read error. The chain couples TRBV7-2 to TRBJ1-4, with 7 bases lining up with TRBD1. In germline, CDR1 is SGHTA, CDR2 FQGNSA. CDR3 size: 15 residues. DNA for the CDR3: TGTGCCAGCAGCGACAGCAGGGGGTCAGGAGAAAAACTGATTTTT. Its translation: CASSDSRGSGEKLIF.

As regards this clonotype: With a much larger clone just one base away, this may be a read error. The chain has TRBV6-6 and TRBJ1-2; D remains unclear. Germline CDR1 reads MNHNY; CDR2 reads SVGAGI (reference sequence). The CDR3 is 17 residues long. V was shortened by 5 bases and J by 4 bases, with 23 bases between the two germline ends. The CDR3 sequence: CASSALVGGKKTYGYTF. The CDR3 region has the DNA TGTGCCAGCAGTGCATTGGTAGGTGGGAAAAAGACCTATGGCTACACCTTC.

To note about this clonotype: At one end the junction does not follow the germline gene, possibly because of a read error. V is TRBV9 and J is TRBJ2-3, with D tentatively TRBD1 (6 bases). This CDR3 has 15 amino acids. CDR1 is SGDLS, CDR2 YYNGEE, per germline. DNA of the CDR3: TGTCCCAGCAGCGGACTGACAGGCCCCACAGATACGCAGTATTTT. Protein: CPSSGLTGPTDTQYF.

At least ten counts were recorded for this clonotype. The CDR3, as DNA: TGCAGTGCTAGAGGTCGGGAGGCGCCTTCCTACGAGCAGTACTTC. Amino acids: CSARGREAPSYEQYF. The chain employs TRBV20-1 and TRBJ2-7; 7 bases fit TRBD2. The CDR3 sequence is 15 residues long. With V trimmed by 1 base and J by 1 base, 7 bases remained unmatched. CDR1 DFQATT and CDR2 SNEGSKA come from the germline V gene (reference sequence).

To note about this clonotype: A read error may explain this, as a much larger clone is one base away. V and J are TRBV11-3 and TRBJ2-5; the D gene is possibly TRBD1 (6 bases). Germline CDR1 SGHNT, CDR2 YENEEA. The ends were cut back, 5 bases at V and 5 bases at J, with 12 bases in the middle. The CDR3 loop spans 13 amino acids. As DNA, the CDR3 is TGTGCCAGCAGCCCAGGGGACATGGAGACCCAGTACTTC. It yields the protein CASSPGDMETQYF.

This clonotype was counted at least ten times. The CDR3 nucleotides read TGTGCCAGCAGTTTATCCAGGGGGCGAGTCTATGGCTACACCTTC. This codes for CASSLSRGRVYGYTF. V usage is TRBV27 and J usage is TRBJ1-2, with 8 positions matching TRBD1. CDR1 is MNHEY and CDR2 is SMNVEV in the germline V gene (reference sequence). The CDR3 is 15 amino acids. The V segment lost 0 bases and the J segment 4 bases; nucleotides outside the gene matches: 4.

The sample holds a few counts of this clonotype. This chain uses TRBV9 with TRBJ1-4, with TRBD1 matching over 9 bases. Germline trimming cut 3 bases from V and 2 bases from J; bases unmatched to any gene: 2. This CDR3 contains 15 residues. CDR1 is SGDLS, CDR2 YYNGEE, per germline. The CDR3 spells CASSAGQGTNEKLFF. CDR3 sequence (DNA): TGTGCCAGCAGCGCCGGACAGGGGACTAATGAAAAACTGTTTTTT. Supplemented by reference TRBV9 and TRBJ1-4, the full variable domain reads DSGVTQTPKHLITATGQRVTLRCSPRSGDLSVYWYQQSLDQGLQFLIQYYNGEERAKGNILERFSAQQFPDLHSELNLSSLELGDSALYFCASSAGQGTNEKLFFGSGTQLSVL.

This clonotype occurred many times. The rearrangement uses TRBV28 and TRBJ2-1; D perhaps matches TRBD1 (5 bases). V lost 5 bases and J lost 8, with 13 bases in between. The CDR3 extends over 13 amino acids. The germline V gene has CDR1 MDHEN and CDR2 SYDVKM. CDR3 nucleotide sequence: TGTGCCAGCAGTCCAGGGTTCTTGGATGAGCAGTTCTTC. Translating gives CASSPGFLDEQFF.

This clonotype was counted at least ten times. The chain carries TRBV8-2 and TRBJ2-6. TRBV8-2 is termed a pseudogene. The CDR3 contains 17 residues. The CDR3 region is CGNAYRITQSRANVLTF. CDR3 sequence (DNA): TGTGGCAATGCATATAGGATAACACAAAGTCGGGCCAACGTCCTGACTTTC.

This clonotype was counted many times. The chain couples TRBV12-3 or TRBV12-4 to TRBJ2-7; weak D call: TRBD2 (6 bases). The V end lost 6 bases, the J end lost 0 bases, and 12 bases lay between the germline ends. This CDR3 spans 14 amino acids. CDR3 bases: TGTGCCAGCAGCCCCGGGGGTACCTCCTACGAGCAGTACTTC. As protein: CASSPGGTSYEQYF.

As regards this clonotype: A much larger clone lies one base from this, so it may be a read error. This chain links TRBV11-1 with TRBJ2-4, with TRBD2 matching over 12 bases. Germline V lookup: CDR1 SGHAT, CDR2 FQDESV (reference sequence). The CDR3 loop spans 14 amino acids. As DNA, the CDR3 is TGTGCCAGCAGCGCTGGACTAGCGGGAAATGAGCAGTCCTTC. Translating it yields CASSAGLAGNEQSF.

This clonotype was recorded many times. The rearrangement joins TRBV7-2 to TRBJ1-4, with a tentative D call TRBD1 (5 bases). The V gene lost 2 bases and the J gene lost 7 bases, with 11 bases spanning the gap. This CDR3 is built from 14 residues. The germline gives CDR1 SGHTA, CDR2 FQGNSA. This CDR3 reads CASSLSSGSEKLFF. CDR3 DNA: TGTGCCAGCAGCTTATCCTCAGGGAGTGAAAAACTGTTTTTT.

This clonotype was observed a few times. The V gene is TRBV27, the J gene TRBJ1-1; tentative D call: TRBD1 (5 bases). Trimming shortened V by 5 bases and J by 4 bases, and 14 bases separated the two germline ends. The CDR3 loop spans 14 amino acids. Germline V lookup: CDR1 MNHEY, CDR2 SMNVEV (reference sequence). CDR3 loop: CASSLKARVTEAFF. The CDR3 coding sequence is TGTGCCAGCAGTCTCAAGGCCAGGGTCACTGAAGCTTTCTTT.

Remarks on this clonotype: The junction shows a germline mismatch at one end, possibly a read error. This rearrangement joins TRBV15 to TRBJ1-5, with TRBD1 as a possible D gene (5 bases). The CDR3 consists of 12 residues. Germline V gene lookup returns CDR1 LNHNV and CDR2 YYDKDF (reference sequence). The CDR3 sequence is CATSGGGRPQHF. The CDR3, as DNA: TGTGCCACCAGCGGCGGGGGGAGGCCCCAGCACTTT. The variable domain in full, completed from reference TRBV15 and TRBJ1-5, reads DAMVIQNPRYQVTQFGKPVTLSCSQTLNHNVMYWYQQKSSQAPKLLFHYYDKDFNNEADTPDNFQSRRPNTSFCFLDIRSPGLGDTAMYLCATSGGGRPQHFGDGTRLSIL.

To note about this clonotype: A much larger clone lies a single base off, so this may be a read error. The chain couples TRBV7-2 to TRBJ2-5; possibly TRBD2 for D (6 bases). V was pared by 4 bases and J by 3 bases, with 12 bases between. The CDR3 totals 14 residues. Germline V gene sequence: CDR1 SGHTA, CDR2 FQGNSA. CDR3 sequence: CASSSNGGEETQYF. The CDR3 DNA reads as TGTGCCAGCAGCTCAAACGGGGGTGAAGAGACCCAGTACTTC.

On this clonotype itself: Just one base apart from a much larger clone, this may be a read error. The CDR3 DNA sequence: TGTACCATCAGTGAGTCGGGGGCAGGCCTTCCCAATCAGCCCCAGCATTTT. Protein sequence: CTISESGAGLPNQPQHF. This chain uses TRBV10-3 with TRBJ1-5, with D perhaps matching TRBD1 (6 bases). The CDR3 is made up of 17 amino acids. Germline V lookup: CDR1 ENHRY, CDR2 SYGVKD.

This clonotype was counted at least ten times. The CDR3 region is CASSRARYHGKTYGYTF. The CDR3, as DNA: TGTGCCAGCAGCAGGGCCCGATACCATGGAAAGACCTATGGCTACACCTTC. The chain employs TRBV7-9 and TRBJ1-2; D gene uncertain. The CDR3 is 17 amino acids. The germline CDR1 and CDR2 sequences are SEHNR and FQNEAQ (reference sequence). V was trimmed by 5 bases and J by 4 bases, leaving 23 bases between them.

This clonotype was seen a single time. This clone may be a read error of a much larger clone one base away. This chain uses TRBV20-1 with TRBJ1-1, with D possibly matching TRBD1 (6 bases). Germline-derived CDR1 and CDR2 are DFQATT and SNEGSKA (reference sequence). The V gene lost 4 bases and the J gene lost 3 bases, with 15 bases spanning the gap. The CDR3 contains 14 residues. This CDR3 is CSATTGQRHTEAFF. The CDR3 nucleotides are TGCAGTGCTACAACCGGACAGAGGCACACTGAAGCTTTCTTT.

This clonotype was detected many times. This chain connects TRBV6-1 to TRBJ2-1; 7 bases are a match to TRBD1. This CDR3 region has 16 residues. Germline V lookup: CDR1 MNHNS, CDR2 SASEGT. V trimming: 0 bases; J trimming: 4 bases; junction bases outside the gene matches: 6. CDR3 loop: CASSEALGRGYNEQFF. Written as DNA, the CDR3 is TGTGCCAGCAGTGAAGCGTTGGGCAGGGGGTACAATGAGCAGTTCTTC.

Remarks on this clonotype: A much larger clone sits a single nucleotide away, making a read error possible. This chain links TRBV12-3 or TRBV12-4 with TRBJ1-4, with 9 bases matching TRBD1. This CDR3 has 14 amino acids. CDR3 in DNA: TGTGCCGGCAGTTCCGGACAGGGGTTGGAAAAACTGTTTTTT. It yields the protein CAGSSGQGLEKLFF.

This clonotype was seen at least ten times. This rearrangement joins TRBV3-1 to TRBJ2-2; unclear D gene. The CDR3 loop spans 18 amino acids. V lost 5 bases to trimming and J lost 5 bases, with 24 bases between them. CDR1 LGHDT and CDR2 YNNKEL come from the germline V gene (reference sequence). The CDR3 region is CASSIVYPISGLTGELFF. CDR3 nucleotide sequence: TGTGCCAGCAGCATAGTCTATCCCATTTCAGGCTTGACCGGGGAGCTGTTTTTT. Together with reference TRBV3-1 and TRBJ2-2, the CDR3 gives the full variable domain: DTAVSQTPKYLVTQMGNDKSIKCEQNLGHDTMYWYKQDSKKFLKIMFSYNNKELIINETVPNRFSPKSPDKAHLNLHINSLELGDSAVYFCASSIVYPISGLTGELFFGEGSRLTVL.

This clonotype was counted ten times or more. V and J are TRBV3-1 and TRBJ1-1; D is uncertain. V lost 5 bases, J lost 4 bases, and 23 bases lay in between. The CDR3 contains 17 residues. The germline gives CDR1 LGHDT, CDR2 YNNKEL (reference sequence). The CDR3 nucleotides read TGTGCCAGCAGCGGTGTAGCTCCCATTTCAATTCGCACTGAAGCTTTCTTT. Protein sequence: CASSGVAPISIRTEAFF.

This clonotype was seen more than once but under ten times. V and J are TRBV5-1 and TRBJ2-5; D ambiguous. Trimming stripped 2 bases from V and 4 bases from J, with 21 bases between. The CDR3 sequence is 17 residues long. Germline CDR1 and CDR2: SGHRS and YFSETQ. CDR3 amino acids: CASSLNGDHRLGETQYF. The DNA of the CDR3 is TGCGCCAGCAGCTTAAACGGAGACCATCGACTCGGAGAGACCCAGTACTTC.

As for this clonotype: This sequence may be a read error, since a much larger clone differs from it by one base. The V call is TRBV5-4, the J call TRBJ2-7; 7 bases are shared with TRBD1. This CDR3 region has 14 residues. Per germline, CDR1 SGHNT and CDR2 YYREEE (reference sequence). CDR3 bases: TGTGCCAACAGCCCCCGGGACAGACCCTACGAGCAGTACTTC. Translating gives CANSPRDRPYEQYF.